One sample yielded the 7 T cell receptor beta chains listed below, sequenced in a study of T cells in localized non-small cell lung cancer. Generated by immunoSEQ multiplex PCR, the TCRdb table keeps only in-frame clones and is missing some. The data hold some 2,000 clones, with around 30% observed a single time. Sequenced here: normal lung tissue next to the tumor, sampled before any cancer treatment. All receptors come from a male donor aged 60 or over with stage I squamous cell lung carcinoma.

This clone was detected a few times. V usage is TRBV12-5 and J usage is TRBJ1-1; tentative D call: TRBD1 (6 bases). The germline CDR1 and CDR2 sequences are LGHNT and FRNRAP. This CDR3 has 11 residues. As DNA, the CDR3 is TGTGCCACCTATAGCGGACAGGAAGCTTTCTTT. Translating gives CATYSGQEAFF.

The V gene is TRBV19, the J gene TRBJ1-5, with D possibly being TRBD1 (5 bases). The CDR3 length is 17 residues. Germline V lookup: CDR1 LNHDA, CDR2 SQIVND (reference sequence). The germline V and J ends were trimmed by 6 bases and 3 bases, with 21 bases remaining between them. DNA of the CDR3: TGTGCCAGTAGGATCCGGGACGGAGTAGGTAACAATCAGCCCCAGCATTTT. Protein sequence: CASRIRDGVGNNQPQHF.

This clone counts as medium-sized (0.01 to 0.1%). The V and J genes are TRBV12-2 and TRBJ2-5; the D call TRBD2 from the table was never checked on the DNA. TRBV12-2 is a pseudogene locus. The CDR3 loop spans 14 amino acids. This CDR3 reads CASTTSPDKGTQYF. The CDR3 DNA follows: TGTGCTAGCACCACCTCCCCCGATAAAGGGACCCAGTACTTC.

This clone was observed a handful of times. The chain recombines TRBV11-3 with TRBJ2-7; D gene unclear. V was cut by 3 bases and J by 6 bases, with 15 bases left in between. This CDR3 comprises 14 residues. CDR1 is SGHNT, CDR2 YENEEA, per germline. CDR3 sequence (DNA): TGTGCCAGCAGCTTCGACCTCGAGGTTGGCGAGCAGTACTTC. Its translation: CASSFDLEVGEQYF.

This clone is deemed medium-sized. The chain carries TRBV11-3 and TRBJ2-5, with TRBD1 as a possible D gene (6 bases). Germline V gene data show CDR1 as SGHNT and CDR2 as YENEEA. The CDR3 has 15 residues. Trimming stripped 4 bases from V and 4 bases from J, with 16 bases between. The CDR3 is CASSSPRDTAETQYF. As DNA, the CDR3 is TGTGCCAGCAGCTCCCCTCGGGACACCGCAGAGACCCAGTACTTC.

With regard to this clone: Relative to the germline gene, one junction end is altered; a read error may explain this. The CDR3 region is CSVMRDPNTNTQYF. The DNA of the CDR3 is TGCAGCGTTATGCGGGACCCTAACACAAATACGCAGTATTTT. The chain combines TRBV29-1 with TRBJ2-3; D may be TRBD2 (6 bases). The CDR3 runs 14 residues. The V gene's germline CDR1 is SQVTM and CDR2 ANQGSEA.

Only a few counts were recorded for this clone. CDR3 nucleotides: TGTGCCAGCAGCTTAGAGGACCCACGAATGAGGGAGGAGCAGTACTTC. This gives the protein CASSLEDPRMREEQYF. V gene TRBV11-3 combines with J gene TRBJ2-7; a possible D gene is TRBD2 (5 bases). The CDR3 loop spans 16 amino acids. Trimming shortened V by 0 bases and J by 7 bases, and 19 bases separated the two germline ends. CDR1 SGHNT and CDR2 YENEEA come from the germline V gene.